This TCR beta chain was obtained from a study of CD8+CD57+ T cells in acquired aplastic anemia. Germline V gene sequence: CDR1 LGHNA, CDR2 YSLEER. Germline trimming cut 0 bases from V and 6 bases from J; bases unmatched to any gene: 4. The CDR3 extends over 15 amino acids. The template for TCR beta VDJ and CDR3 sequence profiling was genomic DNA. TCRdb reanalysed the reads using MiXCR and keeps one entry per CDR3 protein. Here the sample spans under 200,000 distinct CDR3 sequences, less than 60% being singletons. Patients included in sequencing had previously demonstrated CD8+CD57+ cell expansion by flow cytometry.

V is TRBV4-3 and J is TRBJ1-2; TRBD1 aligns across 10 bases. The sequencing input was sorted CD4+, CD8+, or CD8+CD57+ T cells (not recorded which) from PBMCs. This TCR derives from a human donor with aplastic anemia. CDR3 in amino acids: CASSQDKDRGHGYTF. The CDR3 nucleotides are TGCGCCAGCAGCCAAGACAAAGACAGGGGGCATGGCTACACCTTC.